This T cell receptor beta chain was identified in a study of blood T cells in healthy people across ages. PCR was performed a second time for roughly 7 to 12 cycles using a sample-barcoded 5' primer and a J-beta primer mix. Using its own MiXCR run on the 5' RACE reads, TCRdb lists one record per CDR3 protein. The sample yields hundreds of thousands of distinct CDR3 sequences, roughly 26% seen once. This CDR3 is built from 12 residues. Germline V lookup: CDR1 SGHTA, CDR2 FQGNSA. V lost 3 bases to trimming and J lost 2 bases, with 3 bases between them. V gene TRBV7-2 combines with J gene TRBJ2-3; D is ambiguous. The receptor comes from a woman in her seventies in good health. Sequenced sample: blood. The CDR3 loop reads CASSFLTDTQYF. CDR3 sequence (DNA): TGTGCCAGCAGCTTCCTCACAGATACGCAGTATTTT.